These 18 T cell receptor beta chains came from one sample sequenced in a study of T cell repertoires in cytomegalovirus infection. One entry per CDR3 protein, called by TCRdb with MiXCR from the reads. The repertoire holds around 740,000 distinct CDR3 sequences, with roughly a third as singletons. The source material was PBMCs. These receptors all come from a human donor in good health (CMV status not recorded). Some clones in this sample may be carry-over from other donors' samples.

This clonotype has only a few counts. This rearrangement joins TRBV7-6 to TRBJ1-3, with 8 bases lining up with TRBD1. The CDR3 extends over 15 amino acids. The germline gives CDR1 SGHVS, CDR2 FNYEAQ. V shed 4 bases and J 4 bases; nucleotides not matched to a gene: 6. In DNA form, the CDR3 reads TGTGCCAGCAGCTATGGACAGGGAAGAGGAAACACCATATATTTT. This codes for CASSYGQGRGNTIYF.

V and J are TRBV11-2 and TRBJ1-2; 8 nucleotides agree with TRBD1. CDR1 and CDR2 from the germline V gene are SGHAT and FQNNGV. V dropped 3 bases and J dropped 4; count of bases not matched to a gene: 10. The CDR3 extends over 16 amino acids. The CDR3, as DNA: TGTGCCAGCAGCTTGTTCCAGGGGGCGATGGGCTATGGCTACACCTTC. Translated: CASSLFQGAMGYGYTF.

This clonotype was found a few times. V gene TRBV7-9 combines with J gene TRBJ2-4, with D possibly matching TRBD2 (6 bases). Germline V lookup: CDR1 SEHNR, CDR2 FQNEAQ (reference sequence). The CDR3 spans 15 residues. V was trimmed by 0 bases and J by 6 bases, leaving 12 bases between them. The CDR3 DNA sequence: TGTGCCAGCAGCTTAGCAGGGGCCGGGGGAAACATTCAGTACTTC. Protein: CASSLAGAGGNIQYF.

This clonotype was observed a few times. The rearrangement uses TRBV11-2 and TRBJ1-2; no definite D call. Trimming left V 3 bases short and J 4 bases short, with 12 bases between. The CDR3 spans 14 residues. From germline, CDR1 is SGHAT and CDR2 FQNNGV. CDR3 in amino acids: CASSFTGPPYGYTF. CDR3 DNA: TGTGCCAGCAGCTTCACCGGGCCACCCTATGGCTACACCTTC. The full variable domain, with the rest looked up from reference TRBV11-2 and TRBJ1-2, is EAGVAQSPRYKIIEKRQSVAFWCNPISGHATLYWYQQILGQGPKLLIQFQNNGVVDDSQLPKDRFSAERLKGVDSTLKIQPAKLEDSAVYLCASSFTGPPYGYTFGSGTRLTVV.

The rearrangement uses TRBV6-2 or TRBV6-3 and TRBJ2-1; D perhaps matches TRBD2 (6 bases). The V end was cut by 6 bases, the J end by 7 bases, with 13 bases between. CDR3 length: 13 amino acids. The germline V gene encodes CDR1 MNHEY and CDR2 SVGEGT. The CDR3 reads CASSGTQKNEQFF. CDR3 DNA sequence: TGTGCCAGCAGCGGGACTCAGAAGAATGAGCAGTTCTTC.

Worth noting for this clonotype: A much larger clone lies a single base off, so this may be a read error. The missing conserved phenylalanine or tryptophan at the end of this CDR3 makes a read error likely. The chain couples TRBV9 to TRBJ1-4; tentative D call: TRBD1 (5 bases). The CDR3 spans 15 residues. Germline V gene data show CDR1 as SGDLS and CDR2 as YYNGEE. With 0 bases removed from V and 0 bases from J, the gap between germline ends came to 6 bases. The CDR3 protein is CASSVGGATNEKLFC. Here the CDR3 DNA reads TGTGCCAGCAGCGTAGGGGGCGCAACTAATGAAAAACTGTTTTGT.

This clonotype appeared a single time. The chain employs TRBV20-1 and TRBJ2-1, with TRBD1 matching over 8 bases. This CDR3 is 14 amino acids long. V lost 6 bases to trimming and J lost 3 bases; unmatched junction nucleotides: 7. Per the germline V gene, CDR1 is DFQATT and CDR2 is SNEGSKA (reference sequence). As DNA, the CDR3 is TGCAGTGCGGCCAGGGGGCCCAACTACAATGAGCAGTTCTTC. This sequence encodes CSAARGPNYNEQFF.

This clonotype was observed a handful of times. This rearrangement joins TRBV28 to TRBJ1-4; D might be TRBD1 (6 bases). V was pared by 5 bases and J by 1 base, with 14 bases between. Germline CDR1 and CDR2: MDHEN and SYDVKM. CDR3 size: 16 residues. The chain's CDR3 is CASSRPLGGTNEKLFF. The CDR3 DNA is TGTGCCAGCAGTAGACCTCTAGGGGGAACTAATGAAAAACTGTTTTTT.

This clonotype was seen a few times. This sequence joins TRBV24-1 and TRBJ2-1, with D possibly TRBD2 on 5 matching bases. The CDR3 loop spans 14 amino acids. The V end lost 5 bases, the J end lost 0 bases, and 7 bases lay between the germline ends. Germline CDR1 is KGHDR and CDR2 is SFDVKD. The CDR3: CATSGSGSYNEQFF. The CDR3 nucleotides read TGTGCCACCAGTGGCAGCGGCTCCTACAATGAGCAGTTCTTC.

This chain joins TRBV7-9 and TRBJ1-2; TRBD1 matches at 7 bases. This CDR3 is 13 amino acids long. Germline loops: CDR1 SEHNR, CDR2 FQNEAQ (reference sequence). Trimming removed 3 bases from V and 8 bases from J; junction bases left unmatched: 6. The CDR3 DNA follows: TGTGCCAGCAGCTTGGGACAGTTGGGCGGCTACACCTTC. Its protein is CASSLGQLGGYTF.

The chain has TRBV6-2 or TRBV6-3 and TRBJ1-3; TRBD1 matches 7 bases. CDR3 length: 13 amino acids. The V gene end was trimmed by 6 bases and the J gene end by 4 bases; junction bases not matched to a gene: 3. In germline, CDR1 is MNHEY, CDR2 SVGEGT. The CDR3 reads CASRTGRGNTIYF. CDR3 coding DNA: TGTGCCAGCAGGACAGGGAGGGGAAACACCATATATTTT.

This clonotype was observed a handful of times. The chain carries TRBV10-3 and TRBJ2-4; D is perhaps TRBD1 (5 bases). This CDR3 comprises 15 residues. Trimming removed 3 bases at V and 7 bases at J, with 16 bases between. Germline assignment: CDR1 ENHRY and CDR2 SYGVKD. The CDR3 loop is CAISDPSGLWNIQYF. The CDR3 nucleotides read TGTGCCATCAGTGACCCATCAGGGTTGTGGAACATTCAGTACTTC.

The chain carries TRBV12-3 or TRBV12-4 and TRBJ1-1; weak D call: TRBD1 (5 bases). Trimming took off 7 bases at V and 1 base at J, with 13 bases between the two ends. The CDR3 spans 14 residues. Here the CDR3 DNA reads TGTGCCAGCACTCCTACGGGGCAGAACACTGAAGCTTTCTTT. It is translated as CASTPTGQNTEAFF.

This clonotype has a count of ten or more. CDR3 DNA sequence: TGTGCCAGCAGCGGCACAGATCTGAAGCCTGAAGCTTTCTTT. Translation: CASSGTDLKPEAFF. The rearrangement joins TRBV7-9 to TRBJ1-1; D is unresolved. This CDR3 region has 14 residues. CDR1 and CDR2 from the germline V gene are SEHNR and FQNEAQ (reference sequence). Trimming shortened V by 5 bases and J by 6 bases, and 16 bases separated the two germline ends.

Ten or more counts support this clonotype. The V gene is TRBV7-2, the J gene TRBJ2-3; 7 bases agree with TRBD2. Trimming took 1 base from V and 6 from J; bases not matched to a gene: 7. Germline CDR1 and CDR2: SGHTA and FQGNSA. The CDR3 length is 15 residues. The CDR3 is CASSLGGGRSDTQYF. The CDR3 DNA is TGTGCCAGCAGCTTAGGCGGCGGGAGATCTGATACGCAGTATTTT. Full variable domain (missing parts from reference TRBV7-2 and TRBJ2-3): GAGVSQSPSNKVTEKGKDVELRCDPISGHTALYWYRQSLGQGLEFLIYFQGNSAPDKSGLPSDRFSAERTGGSVSTLTIQRTQQEDSAVYLCASSLGGGRSDTQYFGPGTRLTVL.

V is TRBV24-1 and J is TRBJ1-1, with a tentative D call TRBD1 (6 bases). V was cut by 4 bases and J by 3 bases, with 8 bases left in between. Germline V gives CDR1 KGHDR, CDR2 SFDVKD. This CDR3 comprises 13 residues. The CDR3 loop is CATSDGQYTEAFF. Here the CDR3 DNA reads TGTGCCACCAGTGACGGACAGTACACTGAAGCTTTCTTT.

This clonotype occurred many times. The chain employs TRBV7-8 and TRBJ2-2, with TRBD1 matching over 12 bases. This CDR3 region has 16 residues. Trimming took 1 base from V and 7 from J; bases not matched to a gene: 4. The V gene's germline CDR1 is SGHVS and CDR2 FQNEAQ. The CDR3: CASSLVGQGAIGELFF. CDR3 nucleotides: TGTGCCAGCAGCTTAGTGGGACAGGGGGCGATCGGGGAGCTGTTTTTT.

This clonotype was detected only a few times. J is TRBJ1-1 and V is TRBV28; D may be TRBD1 (6 bases). The CDR3 covers 16 residues. The ends were cut back, 5 bases at V and 0 bases at J, with 16 bases in the middle. From germline, CDR1 is MDHEN and CDR2 SYDVKM. The CDR3 loop reads CASSQGRGRVNTEAFF. CDR3 in DNA: TGTGCCAGCAGTCAGGGCAGGGGAAGGGTGAACACTGAAGCTTTCTTT.